These 2 T cell receptor beta chains were sequenced from one sample in a study of shared clonotypes between healthy human individuals. Data came from immunoSEQ multiplex PCR; TCRdb stores just in-frame clones and leaves some out. Counted here are about 2 million clones, around 96% occurring once; the ten biggest clones make up more than 0.95%. CD8 cells regarded as naive lacked CD45RO, were positively chosen for CCR7, and omitted terminally differentiated effector memory CD45RA+ cells. Sequencing was performed on naive CD8+ T cells sorted from blood. These receptors were collected from a man aged 18 to 35 in good health.

This clone appeared a single time. The chain employs TRBV15 and TRBJ2-1, with D possibly being TRBD2 (5 bases). Deletions cut 0 bases from V and 3 bases from J, with 9 bases between. Germline V gives CDR1 LNHNV, CDR2 YYDKDF (reference sequence). The CDR3 sequence is 15 residues long. CDR3 residues: CATSREGDLYNEQFF. CDR3 DNA: TGTGCCACCAGCAGAGAGGGAGACCTCTACAATGAGCAGTTCTTC.

The V call is TRBV5-1, the J call TRBJ2-7, with TRBD2 as a possible D gene (6 bases). Trimming removed 4 bases from V and 5 bases from J, with 13 bases in between. Germline assignment: CDR1 SGHRS and CDR2 YFSETQ. The CDR3 runs to 13 residues. The CDR3 DNA follows: TGCGCCAGCAGCCTGACCTCTAGCGACGAGCAGTACTTC. Encoded protein: CASSLTSSDEQYF.